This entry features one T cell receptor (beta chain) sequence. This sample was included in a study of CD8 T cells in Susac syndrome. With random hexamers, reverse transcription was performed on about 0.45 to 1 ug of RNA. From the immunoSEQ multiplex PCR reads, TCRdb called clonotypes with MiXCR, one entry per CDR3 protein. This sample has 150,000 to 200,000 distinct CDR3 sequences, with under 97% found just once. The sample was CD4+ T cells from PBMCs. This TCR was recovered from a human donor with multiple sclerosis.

CDR3 sequence: CASTPSPGLALWDEQFF. CDR3 nucleotide sequence: TGTGCCAGCACCCCCAGCCCGGGACTAGCGTTATGGGATGAGCAGTTCTTC. The gene calls are TRBV5-6 and TRBJ2-1; 10 positions match TRBD2. Germline V gene sequence: CDR1 SGHDT, CDR2 YYEEEE. The CDR3 has 17 amino acids. V trimming: 6 bases; J trimming: 8 bases; junction bases outside the gene matches: 17.